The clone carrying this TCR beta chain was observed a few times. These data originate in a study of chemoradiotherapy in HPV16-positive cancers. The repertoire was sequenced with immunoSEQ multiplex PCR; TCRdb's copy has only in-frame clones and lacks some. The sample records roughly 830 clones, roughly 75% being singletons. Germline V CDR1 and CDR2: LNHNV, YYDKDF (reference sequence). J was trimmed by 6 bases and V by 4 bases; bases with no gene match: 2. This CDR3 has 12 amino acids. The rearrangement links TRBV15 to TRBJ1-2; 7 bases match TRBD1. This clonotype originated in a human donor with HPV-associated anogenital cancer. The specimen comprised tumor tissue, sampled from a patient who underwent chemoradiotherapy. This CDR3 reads CATSIQGDGYTF. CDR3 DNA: TGTGCCACCAGCATTCAGGGGGATGGCTACACCTTC.